The 30 T cell receptor beta chains given below trace back to one sample, sequenced in a study of T-cell memory formation after mild COVID-19. TCRdb re-called the 5' RACE reads with MiXCR, one entry per CDR3 protein. This sample carries a few hundred thousand distinct CDR3 sequences, approximately 16% of them seen once, and the ten largest clones take 22%. Sequenced: PBMCs or a T cell subset sorted from them (not recorded which). The receptor source for this set is a man aged 18 to 29 who had mild COVID-19 (a few samples of this study predate the infection). Cell type and time point are not known.

A few counts support this clonotype. This chain links TRBV4-3 with TRBJ2-7, with D hard to call. CDR3 length: 15 residues. Germline V gene sequence: CDR1 LGHNA, CDR2 YSLEER. V lost 4 bases and J 2 bases, leaving 15 bases between the germline ends. CDR3 in amino acids: CASSRSPTETYEQYF. As DNA, the CDR3 is TGCGCCAGCAGCCGTTCCCCCACGGAAACCTACGAGCAGTACTTC.

The table lists this clonotype with a few counts. The genes are TRBV4-2 and TRBJ1-1; unclear D gene. Germline CDR1 and CDR2: LGHNA and YNFKEQ. V lost 1 base, J lost 1 base, and 7 bases lay in between. The CDR3 extends over 14 amino acids. Written as DNA, the CDR3 is TGTGCCAGCAGCCAAGTCCAGACGAACACTGAAGCTTTCTTT. This encodes CASSQVQTNTEAFF.

This clonotype was seen a handful of times. The chain joins TRBV12-3 or TRBV12-4 to TRBJ1-2; a possible D gene is TRBD1 (5 bases). The CDR3 is 13 amino acids. Trimming cost V 7 bases and J 5 bases, with 14 bases left between them. The CDR3 loop reads CASTQFGAYGYTF. Here the CDR3 DNA reads TGTGCCAGCACCCAATTCGGGGCGTATGGCTACACCTTC.

This clonotype was counted only a few times. The chain links TRBV20-1 to TRBJ2-2; perhaps TRBD2 as D (5 bases). This CDR3 region has 15 residues. The ends were cut back, 4 bases at V and 1 base at J, with 13 bases in the middle. Germline V gives CDR1 DFQATT, CDR2 SNEGSKA (reference sequence). CDR3 bases: TGCAGTGCTAAAGAAGCGGAGAGGAACACCGGGGAGCTGTTTTTT. Translation gives CSAKEAERNTGELFF.

This clonotype was found a few times. Written as DNA, the CDR3 is TGTGCCAGCAGCCAGGAACGGAGGCTAGCGACAGATACGCAGTATTTT. This encodes CASSQERRLATDTQYF. V is TRBV4-2 and J is TRBJ2-3; tentative D call: TRBD2 (6 bases). V lost 3 bases, J lost 3 bases, and 16 bases lay in between. In germline, CDR1 is LGHNA, CDR2 YNFKEQ. The CDR3 sequence is 16 residues long.

This clonotype has just a few counts. The chain employs TRBV24-1 and TRBJ2-7; D uncertain. The CDR3 has 16 amino acids. Trimming took off 0 bases at V and 3 bases at J, with 14 bases between the two ends. Germline V gene sequence: CDR1 KGHDR, CDR2 SFDVKD. CDR3 amino acids: CATSDLTVEPDYEQYV. CDR3 coding DNA: TGTGCCACCAGTGATTTGACAGTAGAACCAGACTACGAGCAGTACGTC.

Comments on this clonotype: At one boundary the junction diverges from the germline segment, which might be a read error. V is TRBV7-2 and J is TRBJ2-5; 16 positions agree with TRBD2. The CDR3 has 14 residues. CDR1 is SGHTA, CDR2 FQGNSA, per germline. The CDR3 sequence: CAISLSGTSGGVYF. The CDR3 region has the DNA TGTGCCATCAGCCTCTCCGGGACTAGCGGGGGGGTGTACTTC.

The rearrangement joins TRBV12-3 or TRBV12-4 to TRBJ1-2, with D possibly matching TRBD1 (5 bases). The ends were cut back, 4 bases at V and 4 bases at J, with 13 bases in the middle. The length of the CDR3 is 14 residues. CDR3 protein: CASSSGSGGYGYTF. In nucleotides, the CDR3 is TGTGCCAGCAGTTCTGGGTCTGGGGGCTATGGCTACACCTTC.

The chain carries TRBV4-2 and TRBJ2-2; 12 bases match TRBD2. This CDR3 has 18 residues. Looked up from germline, CDR1 is LGHNA and CDR2 is YNFKEQ. V shed 1 base, J shed 3 bases, and the junction held 6 bases outside the gene matches. CDR3 in amino acids: CASSQALAGGPDTGELFF. CDR3 coding DNA: TGTGCCAGCAGCCAAGCGCTAGCGGGGGGGCCGGACACCGGGGAGCTGTTTTTT.

This clonotype showed up many times. The chain has TRBV29-1 and TRBJ1-2; D remains unclear. V was trimmed by 6 bases and J by 4 bases, leaving 15 bases between them. CDR1 is SQVTM, CDR2 ANQGSEA, per germline. The length of the CDR3 is 13 residues. CDR3 nucleotide sequence: TGCAGCGTCCCCGATTCCGGTAGCTATGGCTACACCTTC. Its protein is CSVPDSGSYGYTF.

This chain uses TRBV4-1 with TRBJ2-5; D is uncertain. CDR1 MGHRA and CDR2 YSYEKL come from the germline V gene. V lost 0 bases to trimming and J lost 3 bases, with 8 bases between them. The CDR3 covers 14 residues. CDR3: CASSQDRWEETQYF. As DNA, the CDR3 is TGCGCCAGCAGCCAAGATCGCTGGGAAGAGACCCAGTACTTC.

This clonotype was counted a single time. This chain's CDR3 is CASSNETPHLNTEAFF. CDR3 nucleotides: TGTGCCAGCAGCAATGAGACACCACACCTAAACACTGAAGCTTTCTTT. The chain uses TRBV21-1 and TRBJ1-1. TRBV21-1 is labeled a pseudogene. This CDR3 spans 16 amino acids.

V gene TRBV7-2 combines with J gene TRBJ2-5; 7 nucleotides match TRBD1. This CDR3 spans 15 amino acids. CDR1 and CDR2 from the germline V gene are SGHTA and FQGNSA. V shed 5 bases and J 1 base; nucleotides not matched to a gene: 7. In nucleotides, the CDR3 is TGTGCCAGCAGCGGCCCGGACAGGAGCCAAGAGACCCAGTACTTC. This codes for CASSGPDRSQETQYF.

Turning to this clonotype: The DNA is omitted, as the CDR3 cannot be located on it reliably, and the CDR3 follows TCRdb's listing. The chain recombines TRBV7-6 with TRBJ2-3; the table's D call, TRBD2, was not checked against the DNA. The CDR3 is 16 residues long, ends included. Germline values: CDR1 SGHVS, CDR2 FNYEAQ. This CDR3 is CASSFIVAGGNPHYSF.

The CDR3 protein is CASSLEGTGGETQYF. The DNA for the CDR3 is TGCGCCAGCAGCTTGGAAGGGACAGGAGGAGAGACCCAGTACTTC. This chain connects TRBV5-1 to TRBJ2-5, with 8 bases aligning to TRBD1. Germline trimming cut 0 bases from V and 4 bases from J; bases unmatched to any gene: 5. Germline assignment: CDR1 SGHRS and CDR2 YFSETQ. CDR3 length equals 15 residues.

The chain combines TRBV29-1 with TRBJ2-5; D gene unclear. The CDR3 spans 12 residues. Trimming removed 6 bases at V and 3 bases at J, with 11 bases between. Germline V gene data show CDR1 as SQVTM and CDR2 as ANQGSEA. The CDR3 region is CSVSTGKETQYF. The CDR3 DNA is TGCAGCGTCTCGACTGGGAAAGAGACCCAGTACTTC. The full variable domain, in which reference TRBV29-1 and TRBJ2-5 provide the parts outside the CDR3, is SAVISQKPSRDICQRGTSLTIQCQVDSQVTMMFWYRQQPGQSLTLIATANQGSEATYESGFVIDKFPISRPNLTFSTLTVSNMSPEDSSIYLCSVSTGKETQYFGPGTRLLVL.

This chain joins TRBV7-3 and TRBJ1-1; 10 positions match TRBD1. This CDR3 has 16 amino acids. V shed 3 bases and J 4 bases; nucleotides not matched to a gene: 8. Germline CDR1 reads SGHTA; CDR2 reads FQGTGA. The CDR3, as DNA: TGTGCCAGCAGCTTGACAGGGGGCCTTCTTCCCACTGAAGCTTTCTTT. It translates to CASSLTGGLLPTEAFF.

This clonotype was observed at least ten times. This chain links TRBV6-1 with TRBJ1-5; no clear D. CDR1 is MNHNS and CDR2 is SASEGT in the germline V gene. V gave up 6 bases and J gave up 4 bases, with 7 bases separating them. This CDR3 has 12 residues. CDR3 nucleotide sequence: TGTGCCAGCAGACAGCTTAATCAGCCCCAGCATTTT. Translated, it gives CASRQLNQPQHF.

This clonotype has ten or more counts. This chain links TRBV10-3 with TRBJ2-7, with D unresolved. The germline CDR1 and CDR2 sequences are ENHRY and SYGVKD. V lost 3 bases, J lost 4 bases, and 7 bases lay in between. CDR3 size: 12 residues. CDR3 DNA sequence: TGTGCCATCAGTGACAACGGATACGAGCAGTACGTC. Residues: CAISDNGYEQYV.

The rearrangement joins TRBV12-3 or TRBV12-4 to TRBJ1-1; 8 bases line up with TRBD1. This CDR3 contains 15 residues. V lost 6 bases to trimming and J lost 3 bases; unmatched junction nucleotides: 9. For the CDR3, the DNA is TGTGCCAGCAGAACCGGGACAGGTGGCGACACTGAAGCTTTCTTT. It translates to CASRTGTGGDTEAFF.

The chain combines TRBV7-3 with TRBJ2-5, with D possibly called TRBD1 or TRBD2 (5 bases each). CDR1 SGHTA and CDR2 FQGTGA come from the germline V gene. The ends were cut back, 5 bases at V and 4 bases at J, with 11 bases in the middle. This CDR3 is built from 13 residues. The CDR3 DNA follows: TGTGCCAGCAGCCCACGAGGGGTAGAGACCCAGTACTTC. This codes for CASSPRGVETQYF.

This clonotype appeared a single time. The rearrangement uses TRBV7-8 and TRBJ1-2; 8 nucleotides agree with TRBD1. CDR1 is SGHVS, CDR2 FQNEAQ, per germline. The CDR3 loop spans 13 amino acids. Losses at the gene ends were 5 bases for V and 8 bases for J; bases not matched to a gene: 7. The CDR3 loop reads CASSVTGGVGYTF. CDR3 nucleotide sequence: TGTGCCAGCAGCGTAACAGGGGGAGTCGGCTACACCTTC.

This clonotype was detected ten times or more. This sequence joins TRBV19 and TRBJ1-1; possible D gene TRBD1, 5 bases. V was cut by 0 bases and J by 4 bases, with 12 bases left in between. Germline CDR1 is LNHDA and CDR2 is SQIVND (reference sequence). CDR3 length: 15 residues. The CDR3 nucleotides read TGTGCCAGTAGTATAGATACAGGAGGCCCCACTGAAGCTTTCTTT. Translated: CASSIDTGGPTEAFF.

This chain links TRBV7-3 with TRBJ2-3; D might be TRBD2 (7 bases). The CDR3 is 15 amino acids. The V gene lost 8 bases and the J gene lost 3 bases, with 18 bases spanning the gap. Looked up from germline, CDR1 is SGHTA and CDR2 is FQGTGA. The CDR3 is CASSDRGGGTDTQYF. The CDR3 DNA sequence: TGTGCCAGCTCAGACCGCGGGGGCGGAACAGATACGCAGTATTTT.

This clonotype was counted at least ten times. CDR3 sequence: CASSPGTSGEETQYF. Written as DNA, the CDR3 is TGCGCCAGCAGCCCAGGGACTAGCGGGGAAGAGACCCAGTACTTC. The gene calls are TRBV5-1 and TRBJ2-5, with 13 bases aligning to TRBD2. Germline CDR1 and CDR2: SGHRS and YFSETQ. The CDR3 spans 15 residues. The trim removed 4 bases at V and 3 bases at J, leaving 3 bases unmatched.

This clonotype was seen only once. The chain couples TRBV19 to TRBJ2-5; weak D call: TRBD1 (6 bases). The CDR3 covers 13 residues. The V end lost 5 bases, the J end lost 3 bases, and 10 bases lay between the germline ends. Germline V CDR1 and CDR2: LNHDA, SQIVND (reference sequence). Written as DNA, the CDR3 is TGTGCCAGTAGTCGGACAGCCGAAGAGACCCAGTACTTC. Amino acid sequence: CASSRTAEETQYF.

This clonotype was recorded at least ten times. This chain uses TRBV10-3 with TRBJ1-5; D perhaps matches TRBD1 (5 bases). The CDR3 spans 16 residues. Between the trimmed V and J ends, which lost 2 bases and 4 bases, there was a span of 15 bases. CDR1 is ENHRY and CDR2 is SYGVKD in the germline V gene. This CDR3 reads CAISEQAGRVNQPQHF. CDR3 nucleotides: TGTGCCATCAGTGAGCAGGCGGGACGGGTAAATCAGCCCCAGCATTTT.

This sequence joins TRBV5-1 and TRBJ1-2; D is uncertain. Germline V gives CDR1 SGHRS, CDR2 YFSETQ. Trimming pared 7 bases from V and 2 bases from J, leaving 9 bases between. The CDR3 is made up of 12 amino acids. The chain's CDR3 is CASCPENYGYTF. The CDR3 nucleotides are TGCGCCAGCTGTCCAGAGAACTATGGCTACACCTTC.

The chain recombines TRBV5-6 with TRBJ1-4; no firm D call. From germline, CDR1 is SGHDT and CDR2 YYEEEE. Trimming removed 4 bases from V and 4 bases from J, with 11 bases in between. CDR3 length: 14 amino acids. The DNA of the CDR3 is TGTGCCAGCAGCCGAGTGGCTAGTAATGAAAAACTGTTTTTT. This gives the protein CASSRVASNEKLFF. The full variable domain, completed using reference TRBV5-6 and TRBJ1-4, is DAGVTQSPTHLIKTRGQQVTLRCSPKSGHDTVSWYQQALGQGPQFIFQYYEEEERQRGNFPDRFSGHQFPNYSSELNVNALLLGDSALYLCASSRVASNEKLFFGSGTQLSVL.

This clonotype has only a few counts. This CDR3 is CASSLLGQGDNEQFF. The CDR3 DNA sequence: TGCGCCAGCAGCTTGTTAGGACAGGGGGATAATGAGCAGTTCTTC. The J gene is TRBJ2-1, the V gene TRBV5-1; 10 nucleotides line up with TRBD1. With V trimmed by 1 base and J by 7 bases, 5 bases remained unmatched. Germline V gene data show CDR1 as SGHRS and CDR2 as YFSETQ. This CDR3 is built from 15 residues.